The source of this T cell receptor (beta chain) is a study of OX40 agonist ivuxolimab in advanced cancers. Whole-study results and caveats: Circulating CD4+ and CD8+ T cells showed clonal expansion by week 6 at 0.1 to 3.0 mg/kg. The work left the antigen specificity of expanded peripheral T cells undetermined.

Sequencing was performed with immunoSEQ multiplex PCR; in TCRdb, only in-frame clones are kept and a portion is missing. The sample holds roughly 67,000 clones, roughly 90% seen once. This CDR3 contains 16 residues. Germline V gives CDR1 SGHNT, CDR2 YENEEA. Trimming removed 4 bases from V and 3 bases from J, with 15 bases in between. Concerning this clone itself: Its matching antigen is unknown.

Sample: CD4+ or CD8+ T cells sorted from blood, taken in a trial of the OX40 agonist ivuxolimab. The TCR comes from an adult with an advanced solid tumor such as melanoma, head and neck, liver or kidney cancer. V and J are TRBV11-3 and TRBJ2-2; TRBD1 might be the D (6 bases). CDR3 DNA sequence: TGTGCCAGCAGCTCAACTTGGACAGAACACACCGGGGAGCTGTTTTTT. It translates to CASSSTWTEHTGELFF.